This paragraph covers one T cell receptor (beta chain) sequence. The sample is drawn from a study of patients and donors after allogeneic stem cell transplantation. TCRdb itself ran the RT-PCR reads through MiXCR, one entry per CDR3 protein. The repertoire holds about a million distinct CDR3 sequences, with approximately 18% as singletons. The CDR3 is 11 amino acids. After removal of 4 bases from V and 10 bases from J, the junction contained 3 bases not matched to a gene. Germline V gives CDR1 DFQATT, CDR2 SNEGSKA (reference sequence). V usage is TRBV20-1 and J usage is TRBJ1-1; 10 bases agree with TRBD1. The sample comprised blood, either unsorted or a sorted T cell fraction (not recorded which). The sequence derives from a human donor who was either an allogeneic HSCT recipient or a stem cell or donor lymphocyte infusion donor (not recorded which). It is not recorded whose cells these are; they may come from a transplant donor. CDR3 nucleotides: TGCAGTGCTACGGGGACAGGGGCAGCTTTCTTT. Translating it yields CSATGTGAAFF.